This T cell receptor beta chain was recovered during a study of blood T cell repertoires in COVID-19. Generated by immunoSEQ multiplex PCR, the TCRdb table keeps only in-frame clones and is missing some. Of some 250,000 clones in the sample, roughly 90% were seen once. Those enrolled, adults aged roughly 18 to 95 years, came from around 24 US areas. This sequence originates from a woman aged 40 to 55 with acute COVID-19. Sequenced sample: PBMCs or T cells enriched from blood (not recorded which).

The CDR3 here is CASSLSHPDIKPQHF. The CDR3 DNA is TGTGCCAGCTCACTCTCTCACCCCGACATTAAGCCCCAGCATTTT. The chain joins TRBV18 to TRBJ1-5; D is unclear. Looked up from germline, CDR1 is KGHSH and CDR2 is LQKENI. CDR3 length: 15 amino acids. V was clipped by 4 bases and J by 8 bases, with 18 bases between them.